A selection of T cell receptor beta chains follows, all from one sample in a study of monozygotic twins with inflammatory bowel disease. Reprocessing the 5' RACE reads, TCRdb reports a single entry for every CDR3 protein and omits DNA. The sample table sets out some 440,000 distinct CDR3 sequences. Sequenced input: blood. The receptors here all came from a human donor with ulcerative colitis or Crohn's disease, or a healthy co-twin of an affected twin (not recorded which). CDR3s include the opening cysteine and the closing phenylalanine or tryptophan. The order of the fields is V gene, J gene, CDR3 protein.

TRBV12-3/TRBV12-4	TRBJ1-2	CASNPIGDYGYTF
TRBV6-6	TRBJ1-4	CASRRGVQEKLFF
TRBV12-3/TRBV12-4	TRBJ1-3	CASSFKGNTIYF
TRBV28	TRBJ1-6	CASRQGTSPLHF
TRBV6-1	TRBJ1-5	CASRFDRRKGPQHF
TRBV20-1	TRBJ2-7	CSARPHTASYEQYF
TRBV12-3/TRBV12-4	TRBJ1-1	CASSFVGGSNTEAFF
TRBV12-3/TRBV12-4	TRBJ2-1	CASSAGQGFEQFF
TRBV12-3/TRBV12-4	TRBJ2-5	CASTFGQGGFRTQYF
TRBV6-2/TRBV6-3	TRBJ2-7	CASSYSDRGQSYEQYF
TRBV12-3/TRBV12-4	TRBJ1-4	CASSLDRAEKLFF
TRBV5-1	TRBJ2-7	CASSPYGGGEQYF
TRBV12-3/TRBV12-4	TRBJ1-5	CASSLYLGVEPQHF
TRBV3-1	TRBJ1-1	CASQRGSAEAFF
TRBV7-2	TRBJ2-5	CASSLTIAGEWETQYF
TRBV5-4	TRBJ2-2	CASSFGGGNGELFF
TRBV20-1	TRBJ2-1	CSASLGVDEQFF
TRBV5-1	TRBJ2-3	CASSLGATGPTDTQYF
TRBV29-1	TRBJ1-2	CSAGSGGYGYTF
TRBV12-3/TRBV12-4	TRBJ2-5	CASSLTSGGAVETQYF
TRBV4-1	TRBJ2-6	CASSQLIANVLTF
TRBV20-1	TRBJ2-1	CSATDRLSYNEQFF
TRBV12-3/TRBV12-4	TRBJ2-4	CASSLVPAKNIQYF
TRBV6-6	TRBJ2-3	CASSYSGVDTQYF
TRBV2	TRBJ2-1	CASRGLAGLNEQFF
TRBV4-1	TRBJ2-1	CASSQVWADNNEQFF
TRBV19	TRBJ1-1	CASSMYRETEAFF
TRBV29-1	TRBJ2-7	CSVLQGSYEQYF
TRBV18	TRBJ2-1	CASSPPGSPNEQFF
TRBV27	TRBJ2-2	CASSRGLDSLGELFF
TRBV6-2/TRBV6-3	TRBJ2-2	CASSQEANTGELFF
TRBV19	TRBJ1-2	CASSIGQDYGYTF
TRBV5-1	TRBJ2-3	CASLDGITDTQYF
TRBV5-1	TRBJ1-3	CASSTRGQDRNTIYF
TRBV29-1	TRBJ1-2	CSVEVQPTGDGYTF
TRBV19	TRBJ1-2	CASSIITGYNGYTF
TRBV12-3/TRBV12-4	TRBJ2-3	CASSHRWVTDTQYF
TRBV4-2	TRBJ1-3	CASSHLGGGNTIYF
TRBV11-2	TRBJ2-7	CASSLQRAIDEQYF
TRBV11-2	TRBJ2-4	CASRHSGPLNIQYF
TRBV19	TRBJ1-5	CASKGGGLGQPQHF
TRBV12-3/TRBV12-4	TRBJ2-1	CASSLRTGGRYNEQFF
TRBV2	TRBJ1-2	CASGGRGPDYGYTF
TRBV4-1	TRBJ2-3	CASSQELRTGGPTDTQYF
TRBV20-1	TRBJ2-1	CSALPGSSYNEQFF
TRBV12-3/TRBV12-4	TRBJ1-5	CASSLGSGSHQPQHF
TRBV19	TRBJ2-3	CASSDRDRVDTQYF
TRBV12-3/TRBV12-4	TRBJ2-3	CASSLDGDTQYF
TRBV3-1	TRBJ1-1	CASSPLRGRLNTEAFF
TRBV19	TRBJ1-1	CASSITGDLTEAFF
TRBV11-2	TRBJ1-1	CASSNRDRGGNTEAFF
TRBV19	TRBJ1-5	CASSVTGGGLSNQPQHF
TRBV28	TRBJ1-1	CASSFQALNTEAFF
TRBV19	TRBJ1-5	CASTRTGPLGQPQHF
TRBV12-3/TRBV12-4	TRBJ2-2	CASRQLSNTGELFF